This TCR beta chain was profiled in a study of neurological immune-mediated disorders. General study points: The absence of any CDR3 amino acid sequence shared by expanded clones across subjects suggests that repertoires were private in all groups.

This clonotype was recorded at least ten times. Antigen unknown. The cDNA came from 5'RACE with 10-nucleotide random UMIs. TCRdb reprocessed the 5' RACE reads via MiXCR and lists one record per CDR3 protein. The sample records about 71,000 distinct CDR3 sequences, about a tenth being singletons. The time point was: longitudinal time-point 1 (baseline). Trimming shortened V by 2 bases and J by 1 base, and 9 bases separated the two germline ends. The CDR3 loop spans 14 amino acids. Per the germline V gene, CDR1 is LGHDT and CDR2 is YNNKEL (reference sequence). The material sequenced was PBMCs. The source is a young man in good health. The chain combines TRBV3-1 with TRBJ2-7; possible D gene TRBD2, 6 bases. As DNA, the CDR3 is TGTGCCAGCAGCCAATCGCTAGCGTCCTACGAGCAGTACTTC. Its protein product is CASSQSLASYEQYF.